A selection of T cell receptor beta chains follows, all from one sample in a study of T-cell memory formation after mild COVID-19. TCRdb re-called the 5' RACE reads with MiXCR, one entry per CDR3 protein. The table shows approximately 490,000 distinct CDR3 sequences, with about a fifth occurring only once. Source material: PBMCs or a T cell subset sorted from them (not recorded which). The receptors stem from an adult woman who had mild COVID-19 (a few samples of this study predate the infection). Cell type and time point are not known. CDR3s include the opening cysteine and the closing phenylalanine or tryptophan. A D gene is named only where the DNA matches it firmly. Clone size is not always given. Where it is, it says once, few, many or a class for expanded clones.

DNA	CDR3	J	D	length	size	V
TGCAGTGCTAGAGAACGGGTTACCTACGAGCAGTACTTC	CSARERVTYEQYF	TRBJ2-7	NA	13	many	TRBV20-1
TGTGCCAGCAGCCCCCTGGGGCTAGCGACGACCTGGGAGCAGTACTTC	CASSPLGLATTWEQYF	TRBJ2-7	NA	16	few	TRBV11-2
TGTGCCACCCAGGGACTGCTGGGGGACGTGGATACGCAGTATTTT	CATQGLLGDVDTQYF	TRBJ2-3	NA	15	NA	TRBV10-3
TGTGCCAGCTCCCTTGGGGGGCTAATCGTCGGGGAGCTGTTTTTT	CASSLGGLIVGELFF	TRBJ2-2	NA	15	once	TRBV2
TGCAGTGCTAGAGATGGTCGGTCAACGGGGGGCTACACCTTC	CSARDGRSTGGYTF	TRBJ1-2	NA	14	many	TRBV20-1
TGTGCCATCCGGGGCTTGGGACAGCTAGAGACCCAGTACTTC	CAIRGLGQLETQYF	TRBJ2-5	TRBD1	14	few	TRBV10-3
TGTGCCAGCAGTCGACGACTAGCGGGAACCTCCTACGAGCAGTACTTC	CASSRRLAGTSYEQYF	TRBJ2-7	TRBD2	16	few	TRBV6-5
TGTGCCAGCAGCCAAGAGCGGGGGGTACCGAGGGGCACCGGGGAGCTGTTTTTT	CASSQERGVPRGTGELFF	TRBJ2-2	TRBD2	18	few	TRBV3-1
TGTGCCAGCAGCGTCGAGTCGGGGGCGGTCGAGACCCAGTACTTC	CASSVESGAVETQYF	TRBJ2-5	NA	15	NA	TRBV9
TGTGCCAGCAGTGACAGGGATCAGCCCCAGCATTTT	CASSDRDQPQHF	TRBJ1-5	NA	12	NA	TRBV2
TGCAGTGCTCTGTACAGCGGAAACACCATATATTTT	CSALYSGNTIYF	TRBJ1-3	NA	12	NA	TRBV20-1
TGTGCCAGCTGCGTCGGGGAGAGCGGGGAGCTGTTTTTT	CASCVGESGELFF	TRBJ2-2	NA	13	few	TRBV12-3/TRBV12-4
TGTGCCAGTAGCGGGGGGGGAGTTTCCTACGAGCAGTACTTC	CASSGGGVSYEQYF	TRBJ2-7	TRBD2	14	few	TRBV19
TGTGCCAGCAGCCAAGTAGGGAGACGGATACAGAACACTGAAGCTTTCTTT	CASSQVGRRIQNTEAFF	TRBJ1-1	NA	17	NA	TRBV4-2
TGCAGTGCTAGTATTGGAGTGGGGTACCAAGAGACCCAGTACTTC	CSASIGVGYQETQYF	TRBJ2-5	NA	15	NA	TRBV20-1
TGCAGTGCTAGAGATCCGGGGAACACTGAAGCTTTCTTT	CSARDPGNTEAFF	TRBJ1-1	NA	13	many	TRBV20-1
TGTGCCATCGGACCTGGGCAAGAGACCCAGTACTTC	CAIGPGQETQYF	TRBJ2-5	NA	12	few	TRBV10-3
TGTGCCAGCACCTTCCCAGGGACTGGGGCCAACGTCCTGACTTTC	CASTFPGTGANVLTF	TRBJ2-6	NA	15	few	TRBV28